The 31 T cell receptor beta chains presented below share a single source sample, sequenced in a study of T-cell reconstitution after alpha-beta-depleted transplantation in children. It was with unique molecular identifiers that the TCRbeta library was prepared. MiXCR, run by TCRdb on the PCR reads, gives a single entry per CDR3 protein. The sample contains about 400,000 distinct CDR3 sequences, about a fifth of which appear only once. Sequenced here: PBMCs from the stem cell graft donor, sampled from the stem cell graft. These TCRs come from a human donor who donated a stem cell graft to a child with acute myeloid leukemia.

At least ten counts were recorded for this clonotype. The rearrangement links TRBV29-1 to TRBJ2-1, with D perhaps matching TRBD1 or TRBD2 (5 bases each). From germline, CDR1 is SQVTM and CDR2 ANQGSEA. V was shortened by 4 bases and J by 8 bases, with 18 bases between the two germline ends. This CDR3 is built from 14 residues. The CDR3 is CSVVGLGALDEQFF. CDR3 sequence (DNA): TGCAGCGTTGTGGGGCTCGGGGCTTTAGATGAGCAGTTCTTC.

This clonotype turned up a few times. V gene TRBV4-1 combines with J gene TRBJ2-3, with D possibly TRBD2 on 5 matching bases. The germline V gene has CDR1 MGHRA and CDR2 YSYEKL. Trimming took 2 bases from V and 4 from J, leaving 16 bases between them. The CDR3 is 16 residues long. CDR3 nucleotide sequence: TGCGCCAGCAGCCAAACTCTAGCAGGTCGAGCAGATACGCAGTATTTT. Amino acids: CASSQTLAGRADTQYF.

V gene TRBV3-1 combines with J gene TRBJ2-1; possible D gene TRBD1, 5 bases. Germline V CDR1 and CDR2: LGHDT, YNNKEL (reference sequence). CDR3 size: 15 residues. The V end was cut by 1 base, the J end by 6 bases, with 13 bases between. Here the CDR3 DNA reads TGTGCCAGCAGCCAAGTCCAATTAAGGGGCAATGAGCAGTTCTTC. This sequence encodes CASSQVQLRGNEQFF.

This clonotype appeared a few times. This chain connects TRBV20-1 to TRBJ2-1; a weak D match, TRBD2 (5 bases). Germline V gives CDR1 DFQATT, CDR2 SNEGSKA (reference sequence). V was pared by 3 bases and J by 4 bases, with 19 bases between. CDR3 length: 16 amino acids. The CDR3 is CSASLAWTQFYNEQFF. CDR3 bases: TGCAGTGCTAGCTTGGCATGGACTCAATTTTACAATGAGCAGTTCTTC.

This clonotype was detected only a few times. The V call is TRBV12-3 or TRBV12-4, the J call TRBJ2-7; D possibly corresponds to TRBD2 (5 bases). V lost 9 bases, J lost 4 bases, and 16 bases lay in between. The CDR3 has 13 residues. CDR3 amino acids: CASSPRAGYEQYF. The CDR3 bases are TGTGCCAGTAGCCCCCGCGCGGGTTACGAGCAGTACTTC.

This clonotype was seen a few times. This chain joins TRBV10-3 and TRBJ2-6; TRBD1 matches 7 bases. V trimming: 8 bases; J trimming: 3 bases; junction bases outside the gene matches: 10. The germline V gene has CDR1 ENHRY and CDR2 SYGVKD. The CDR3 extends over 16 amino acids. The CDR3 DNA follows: TGTGCCATCCATAAACAGGGGCCCCTTGGGGCCAACGTCCTGACTTTC. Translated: CAIHKQGPLGANVLTF.

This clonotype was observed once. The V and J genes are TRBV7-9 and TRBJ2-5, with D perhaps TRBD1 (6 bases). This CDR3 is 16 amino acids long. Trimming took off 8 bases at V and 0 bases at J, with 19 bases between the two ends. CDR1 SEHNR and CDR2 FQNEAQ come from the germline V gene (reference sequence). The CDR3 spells CASGWPYREYQETQYF. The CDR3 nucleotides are TGTGCCAGCGGGTGGCCGTACAGGGAATACCAAGAGACCCAGTACTTC.

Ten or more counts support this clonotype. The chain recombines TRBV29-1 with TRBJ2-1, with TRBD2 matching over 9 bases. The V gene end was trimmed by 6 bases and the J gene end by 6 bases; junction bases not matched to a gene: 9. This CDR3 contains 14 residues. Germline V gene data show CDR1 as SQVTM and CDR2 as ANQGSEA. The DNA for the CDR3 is TGCAGCGTCGCACCGGGACTAGCTAGCAATGAGCAGTTCTTC. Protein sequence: CSVAPGLASNEQFF.

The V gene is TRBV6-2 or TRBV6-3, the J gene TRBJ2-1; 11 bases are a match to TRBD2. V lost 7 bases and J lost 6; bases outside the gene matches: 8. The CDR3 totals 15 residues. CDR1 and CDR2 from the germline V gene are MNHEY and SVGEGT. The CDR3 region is CASTTGTSGSNEQFF. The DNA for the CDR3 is TGTGCCAGCACGACCGGGACTAGCGGAAGCAATGAGCAGTTCTTC.

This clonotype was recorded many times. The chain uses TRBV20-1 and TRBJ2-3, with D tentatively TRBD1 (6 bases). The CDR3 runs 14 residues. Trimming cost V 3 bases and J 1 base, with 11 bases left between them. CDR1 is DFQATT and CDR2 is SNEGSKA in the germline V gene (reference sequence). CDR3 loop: CSARGARGTDTQYF. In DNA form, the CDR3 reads TGCAGTGCTAGGGGGGCGCGGGGCACAGATACGCAGTATTTT.

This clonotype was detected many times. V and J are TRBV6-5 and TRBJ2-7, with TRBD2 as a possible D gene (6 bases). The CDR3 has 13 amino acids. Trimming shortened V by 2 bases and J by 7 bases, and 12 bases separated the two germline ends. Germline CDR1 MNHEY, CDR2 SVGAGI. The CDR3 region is CASSYGGGSEQYF. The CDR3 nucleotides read TGTGCCAGCAGTTACGGTGGAGGGAGTGAGCAGTACTTC.

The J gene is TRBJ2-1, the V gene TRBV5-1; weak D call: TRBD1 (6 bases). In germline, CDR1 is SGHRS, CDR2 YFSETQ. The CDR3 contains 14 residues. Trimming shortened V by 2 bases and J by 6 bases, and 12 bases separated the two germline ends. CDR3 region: CASSLGTLSNEQFF. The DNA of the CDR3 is TGCGCCAGCAGCTTAGGGACACTAAGCAATGAGCAGTTCTTC.

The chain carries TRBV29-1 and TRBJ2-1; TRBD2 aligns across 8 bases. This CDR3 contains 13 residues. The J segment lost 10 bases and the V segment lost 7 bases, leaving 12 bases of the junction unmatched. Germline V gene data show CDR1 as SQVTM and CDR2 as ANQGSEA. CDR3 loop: CSGSGVLAIEQFF. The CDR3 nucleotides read TGCAGCGGTAGCGGGGTCCTTGCAATCGAGCAGTTCTTC.

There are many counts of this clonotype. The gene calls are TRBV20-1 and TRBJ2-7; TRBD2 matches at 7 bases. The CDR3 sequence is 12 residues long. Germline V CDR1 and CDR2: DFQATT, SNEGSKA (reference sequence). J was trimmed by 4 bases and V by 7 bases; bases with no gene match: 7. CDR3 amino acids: CSVGGELYEQYF. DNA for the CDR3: TGCAGTGTTGGGGGGGAACTGTACGAGCAGTACTTC.

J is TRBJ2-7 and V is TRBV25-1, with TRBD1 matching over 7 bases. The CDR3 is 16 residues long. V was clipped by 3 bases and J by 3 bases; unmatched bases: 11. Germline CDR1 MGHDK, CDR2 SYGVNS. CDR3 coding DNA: TGTGCCAGCAGTGACGTTACCGGGACAGCGCTCTACGAGCAGTACTTC. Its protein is CASSDVTGTALYEQYF.

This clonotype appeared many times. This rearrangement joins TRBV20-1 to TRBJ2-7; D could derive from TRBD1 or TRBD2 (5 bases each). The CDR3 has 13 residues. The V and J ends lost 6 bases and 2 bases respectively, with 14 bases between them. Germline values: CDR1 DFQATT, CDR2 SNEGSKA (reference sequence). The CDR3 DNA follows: TGCAGTGCCGCCGGGACCCTCACCTACGAGCAGTACTTC. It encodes CSAAGTLTYEQYF.

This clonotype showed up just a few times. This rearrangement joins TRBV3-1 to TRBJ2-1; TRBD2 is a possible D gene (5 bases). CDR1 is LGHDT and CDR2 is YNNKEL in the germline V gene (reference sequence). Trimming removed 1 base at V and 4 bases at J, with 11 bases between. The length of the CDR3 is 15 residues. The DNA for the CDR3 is TGTGCCAGCAGCCAAGTGAAGCGGAATTACAATGAGCAGTTCTTC. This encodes CASSQVKRNYNEQFF.

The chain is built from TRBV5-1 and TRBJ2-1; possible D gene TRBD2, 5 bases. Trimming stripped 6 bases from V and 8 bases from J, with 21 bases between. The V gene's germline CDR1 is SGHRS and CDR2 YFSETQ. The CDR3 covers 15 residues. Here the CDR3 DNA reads TGCGCCAGCACGGTCGACTTAACTAGTTCCCATGAGCAGTTCTTC. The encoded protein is CASTVDLTSSHEQFF.

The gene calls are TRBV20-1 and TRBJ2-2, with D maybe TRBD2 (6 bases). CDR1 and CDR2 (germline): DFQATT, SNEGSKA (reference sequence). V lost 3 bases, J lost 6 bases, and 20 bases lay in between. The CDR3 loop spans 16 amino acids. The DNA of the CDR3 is TGCAGTGCTAGGGGGTGGGGGACGGCGGGATCCGGGGAGCTGTTTTTT. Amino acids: CSARGWGTAGSGELFF.

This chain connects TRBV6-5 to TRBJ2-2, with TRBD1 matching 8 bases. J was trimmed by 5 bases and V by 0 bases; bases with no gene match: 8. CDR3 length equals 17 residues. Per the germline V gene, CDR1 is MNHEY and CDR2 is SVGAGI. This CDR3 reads CASSYSSGQGKTGELFF. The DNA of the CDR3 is TGTGCCAGCAGTTACTCGTCAGGACAGGGAAAGACCGGGGAGCTGTTTTTT.

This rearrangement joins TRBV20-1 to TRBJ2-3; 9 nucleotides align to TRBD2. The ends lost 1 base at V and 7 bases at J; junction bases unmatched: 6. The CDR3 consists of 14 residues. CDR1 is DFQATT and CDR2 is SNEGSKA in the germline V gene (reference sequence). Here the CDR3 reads CSARGAGGPNTQYF. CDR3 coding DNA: TGCAGTGCTAGAGGGGCGGGAGGGCCAAATACGCAGTATTTT.

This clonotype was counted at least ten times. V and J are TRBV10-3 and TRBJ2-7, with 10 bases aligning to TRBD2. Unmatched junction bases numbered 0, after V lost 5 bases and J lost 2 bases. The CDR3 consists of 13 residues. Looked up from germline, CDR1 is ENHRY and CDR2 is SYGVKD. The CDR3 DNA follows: TGTGCCATCAGTCTAGCGGGGGCCTACGAGCAGTACTTC. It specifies CAISLAGAYEQYF.

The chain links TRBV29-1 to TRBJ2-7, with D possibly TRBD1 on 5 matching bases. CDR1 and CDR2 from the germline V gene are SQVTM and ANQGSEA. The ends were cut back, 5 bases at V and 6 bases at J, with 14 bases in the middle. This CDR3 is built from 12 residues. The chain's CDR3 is CSVTPQGGEQYF. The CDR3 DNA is TGCAGCGTTACGCCCCAGGGTGGCGAGCAGTACTTC.

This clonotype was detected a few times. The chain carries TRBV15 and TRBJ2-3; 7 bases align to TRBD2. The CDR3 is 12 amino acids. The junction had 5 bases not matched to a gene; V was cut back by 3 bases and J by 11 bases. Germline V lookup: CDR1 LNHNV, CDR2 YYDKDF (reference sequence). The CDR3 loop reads CATSSRGSWQYF. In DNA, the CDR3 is TGTGCCACCAGCAGTCGCGGGAGTTGGCAGTATTTT.

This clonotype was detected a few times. Here the CDR3 DNA reads TGTGCCAGCACCATACTAGCTCAAGAGACCCAGTACTTC. Amino acids: CASTILAQETQYF. The V and J genes are TRBV12-3 or TRBV12-4 and TRBJ2-5; possible D gene TRBD2, 6 bases. This CDR3 has 13 residues. V gave up 7 bases and J gave up 2 bases, with 11 bases separating them.

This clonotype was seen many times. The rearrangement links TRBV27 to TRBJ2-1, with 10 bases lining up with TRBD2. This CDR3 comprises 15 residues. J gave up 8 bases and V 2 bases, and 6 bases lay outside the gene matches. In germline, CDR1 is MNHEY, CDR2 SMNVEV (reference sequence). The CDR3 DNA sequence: TGTGCCAGCAGTTTACTAGCGGGAGTGGTAGATGAGCAGTTCTTC. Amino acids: CASSLLAGVVDEQFF.

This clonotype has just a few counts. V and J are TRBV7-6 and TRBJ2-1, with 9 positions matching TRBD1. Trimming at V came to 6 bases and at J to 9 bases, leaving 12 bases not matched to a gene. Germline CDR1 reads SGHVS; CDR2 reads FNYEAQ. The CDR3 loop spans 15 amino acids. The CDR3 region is CASSSGTGTISEQFF. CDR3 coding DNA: TGTGCCAGCAGTTCCGGGACAGGGACTATATCTGAGCAGTTCTTC.

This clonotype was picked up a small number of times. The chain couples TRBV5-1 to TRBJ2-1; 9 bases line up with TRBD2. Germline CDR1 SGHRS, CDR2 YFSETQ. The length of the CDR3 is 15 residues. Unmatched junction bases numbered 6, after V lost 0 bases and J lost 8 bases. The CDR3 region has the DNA TGCGCCAGCAGCTTGGCTCTAGCGGGAAGCGATGAGCAGTTCTTC. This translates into CASSLALAGSDEQFF.

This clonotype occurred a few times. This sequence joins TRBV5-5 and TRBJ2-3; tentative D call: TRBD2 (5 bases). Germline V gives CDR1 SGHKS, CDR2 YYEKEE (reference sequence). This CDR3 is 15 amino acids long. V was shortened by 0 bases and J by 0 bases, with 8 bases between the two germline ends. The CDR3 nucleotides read TGTGCCAGCAGCTTGGGACTATACAGCACAGATACGCAGTATTTT. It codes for CASSLGLYSTDTQYF.

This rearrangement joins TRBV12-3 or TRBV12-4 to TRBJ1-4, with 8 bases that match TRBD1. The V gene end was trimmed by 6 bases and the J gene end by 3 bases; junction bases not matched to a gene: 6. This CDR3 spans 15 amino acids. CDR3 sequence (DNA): TGTGCCAGCAGCGACAGGGGAGTCCCTAATGAAAAACTGTTTTTT. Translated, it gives CASSDRGVPNEKLFF.

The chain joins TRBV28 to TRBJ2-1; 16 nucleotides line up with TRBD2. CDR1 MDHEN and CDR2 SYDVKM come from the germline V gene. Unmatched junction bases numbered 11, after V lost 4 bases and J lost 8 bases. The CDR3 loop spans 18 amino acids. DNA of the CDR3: TGTGCCAGCAGTTCATATTGGGGACTAGCGGGAGGGCAGGATGAGCAGTTCTTC. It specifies CASSSYWGLAGGQDEQFF.